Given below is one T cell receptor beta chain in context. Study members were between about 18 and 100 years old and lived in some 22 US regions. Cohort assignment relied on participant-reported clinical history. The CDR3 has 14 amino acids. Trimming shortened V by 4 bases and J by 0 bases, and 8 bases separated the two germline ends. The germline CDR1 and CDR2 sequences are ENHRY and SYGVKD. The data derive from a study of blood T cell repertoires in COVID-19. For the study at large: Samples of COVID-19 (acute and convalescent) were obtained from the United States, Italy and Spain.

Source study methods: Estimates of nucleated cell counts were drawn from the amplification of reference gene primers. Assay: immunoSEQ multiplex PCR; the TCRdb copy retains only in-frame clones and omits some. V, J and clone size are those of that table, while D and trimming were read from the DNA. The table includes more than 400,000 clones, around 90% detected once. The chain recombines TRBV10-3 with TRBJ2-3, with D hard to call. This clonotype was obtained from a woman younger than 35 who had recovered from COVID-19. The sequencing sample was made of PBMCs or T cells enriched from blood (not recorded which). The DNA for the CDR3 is TGTGCCATCAGTGGTACAGTTAGCACAGATACGCAGTATTTT. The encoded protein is CAISGTVSTDTQYF.